The sequence of this TCR beta chain was determined in a study of cytomegalovirus exposure and HLA in healthy donors (dated by TCRdb to 2015 to 2018). Context from the whole study: In an earlier analysis of several hundred of the donors, about 260 Gb of sequence data and 90 million to 120 million unique TCR beta sequences from 180 million or so T cells were reported. Because of strong linkage in the cohort, four to six DR-DQ haplotypes were treated as single units for association and clustering. To predict cytomegalovirus infection status, the study brought together high-throughput TCR immunosequencing, statistical association of individual TCRs with disease status, and machine learning. The study aimed to test whether cataloging public T cell receptors could reveal signatures of past pathogen exposure. The later analysis used no new phenotypic data to find candidate immune exposures, relying instead on TCR beta sequences and their occurrence across donors. In an earlier analysis of 500 to 650 of the donors, high-throughput TCR beta sequencing was used to judge whether each TCR beta V gene segment behaved as functional or pseudogenic. Both class I and class II loci were covered by HLA typing, at four-digit resolution. In a later analysis, previously published TCR beta repertoires from about 670 donors were re-analyzed and high-resolution HLA genotyping was added so that TCR occurrence patterns could be studied. In a later genetic analysis, genome-wide SNP genotypes for about 65% of the roughly 700 donors were used, and that subset was treated as a discovery cohort. About 280 gigabases of sequencing data and 75 million to 85 million unique TCR sequences made up an early release that covered approximately 700 HLA-typed donors. The number of typed donors differed by locus: roughly 629-630 for A, B, C, DRB1 and DQB1; some 540 for DQA1; roughly 600 for DPA1; and about 450 for DPB1. Donor age, sex, ethnicity and CMV serostatus were compiled together with the repertoire data. Among 350 to 400 genotyped donors of the cohort, an average of approximately 230,000 unique TCR beta nucleotide sequences were sequenced per donor, around 18% of them non-productive. All discovery cohort repertoires had been generated using a single sequencing platform. In addition to the first cohort of 666 subjects, a separate validation cohort of under 150 different subjects was used. The T cell repertoires of some 670 subjects were profiled by immunosequencing and related to cytomegalovirus serostatus. Of the 300 to 500 genotyped donors, roughly 76% were placed in the genetic ancestry cluster associated with self-reported Caucasian donors.

The cohort consisted of 600 to 700 healthy bone marrow donors. Cohort members were all nominally healthy when sampled, although unrecorded immune exposures were likely present. The donor was CMV seropositive and was included in the group of approximately 310 seropositive cohort members. A peripheral blood sample was provided by each donor, and peripheral blood mononuclear cells were used for TCR beta sequencing. Genomic DNA extraction from the blood cell samples was performed with the Qiagen DNeasy Blood Extraction Kit. The trim is 2 bases for V and 3 bases for J, with a gap of 8 bases between the germline ends. The CDR3 holds 13 amino acids from the cysteine to the phenylalanine. Only CDR3 DNA remains: 39 bases, in frame from the first base. CDR1 SGHDN and CDR2 FVKESK are derived from the germline V gene. Comments on this clone: Its antigen remains unidentified. No much larger clonotype is one base removed from it; base qualities were not supplied.

Study-wide findings and limitations: HLA typing was unavailable for some donors at each locus, so association tests used only the typed subset. Correlated functional status among segregating V segments might reflect linkage disequilibrium, but an unknown experimental factor could not be ruled out. Compared with equally common non-associated chains, HLA-associated TCR beta chains in a later analysis were more clonally expanded and had lower generation probabilities. According to a later genetic analysis, donors in an Asian-associated ancestry cluster had fewer N-insertions in productive TCRs than the approximately 650-donor mean. The study gave a list of around 170 TCR beta chains associated with cytomegalovirus. When HLA alleles, especially DR and DQ, strongly co-occurred, TCR associations were difficult to assign to individual alleles. Broadly in line with IMGT annotations, most TCR beta V segments showed up in productive rearrangements about 87% or about 30% of the time in an earlier analysis of several hundred of the donors. For the cohort, immune exposure information was limited to CMV serostatus. Most CMV-associated TCR beta chains appeared to be HLA-restricted in a later analysis, and the HLA associations seemed to be driven largely by CMV exposure. Because the 87-base-pair reads could not distinguish some IMGT-functional V segments, including TRBV6-2 and TRBV6-3, those segments were excluded. A few of the identified cytomegalovirus-associated TCR beta chains were confirmed in vitro to be specific for cytomegalovirus antigens. Cytomegalovirus status was reported to be diagnosed by the classifier with high specificity and sensitivity in both the original and validation cohorts. Presence/absence analyses assumed roughly uniform sequencing depth across donors, an assumption that may not hold. A further reported finding was that TCR beta sequences accurately predicted the HLA-A and HLA-B alleles for most subjects in the first cohort. The authors suggested that the approach could potentially be extended to other disease states and immunological phenotypes. A later analysis associated about 16,000 TCR beta sequences with specific HLA alleles at a false discovery rate of 0.05. A cluster of highly shared sequence variants was judged likely to represent a technical artifact of the sequencing pipeline. The cohort was sequenced for TCR beta chains only, and without alpha or paired-chain data the features that could be detected were limited. Across donors, most TCR sequences were observed very rarely, whereas some public TCRs were present in many individuals. Fewer than 20 rarely observed V segments, including chromosome 9 orphons, were excluded from the earlier analysis of just under 600 of the donors because counts were too low. In a later analysis, TCR association rates were found to vary across HLA loci, with the most associated TCRs seen for DRB1 alleles and the fewest for HLA-C alleles. According to a later analysis, parvovirus B19, influenza, CMV and Epstein-Barr virus appeared linked to several top co-occurrence clusters. A later genetic analysis associated a missense DCLRE1C variant with V-gene and J-gene trimming of TCR beta chains, and an independent cohort replicated the association.

The method was the immunoSEQ multiplex PCR assay. For the multiplex PCR, a mixture combining 60 forward primers for TCR Vbeta segments and 13 reverse primers for TCR Jbeta segments was used. The CDR3 region of rearranged TCR beta genes was amplified from genomic DNA with a multiplex PCR assay. On the Illumina HiSeq System, the amplified TCR beta libraries were sequenced as 87-base-pair reads. Per the authors' processing: Across the 700 or so repertoires, a later analysis counted roughly 84 million unique TCR beta chains, about 10 million of which were shared by at least two donors. A nearest-neighbor algorithm error-corrected the raw reads and collapsed the reads into unique sequences, merging closely related sequences to remove PCR and sequencing errors. CDR3 sequences were aligned to IMGT reference sequences to assign V, D and J gene segments. Each retained sequence needed at least a six-nucleotide match to both a V gene segment and a J gene segment. A rearrangement was called productive if the CDR3 had no stop codons and remained in frame with V and J, and every other rearrangement was called non-productive. CDR3 was defined according to IMGT convention as the region running from the second conserved V-encoded cysteine to the conserved J-encoded phenylalanine. Sequences without an unambiguous match to a single V gene segment were excluded from the earlier analysis of 450 to 750 of the donors. An earlier analysis of several hundred of the donors called V segments functional above 56.7% productive rearrangements and segregating when the between-donor standard deviation exceeded 5%. A statistical classification framework was built for diagnosing cytomegalovirus status from the catalog of TCR beta chain sequences. In a later analysis, TCR nucleotide sequences were compared against IMGT/GENE-DB human TR gene sequences so that V and J genes could be assigned. Using the TCRdist pipeline, a later analysis assigned CDR3 sequences along with most-parsimonious VDJ recombination scenarios. In a later analysis, each TCR beta chain was defined by its CDR3 amino acid sequence together with its V-gene family, and reads lacking a unique V-gene family were excluded. A later analysis removed 550 to 650 highly shared, low-generation-probability nucleotide sequences to deal with suspected cross-contamination and a sequencing artifact. In a later analysis, a clonal expansion index was calculated for each public chain from normalized within-repertoire ranks of inferred template counts. A later analysis computed generation probabilities with a VDJ recombination model fitted to out-of-frame rearrangements, and checked the results against IGoR. A later analysis scored TCR-TCR, TCR-HLA and TCR-CMV co-occurrence with hypergeometric tests, applying a repertoire-size bias correction to TCR pairs. A later analysis estimated false discovery rates by permuting HLA or CMV assignments 20 times. In a later analysis, co-occurring TCRs were grouped with DBSCAN, and TCRdist sequence similarity was added when clustering was performed within HLA-allele-positive subsets. For co-occurrence clustering, repertoires with fewer than 30,000 or more than 120,000 public chains were excluded, along with about five repertoires with anomalous nucleotide sharing. Drawn from immuneACCESS, this table holds only the in-frame rearrangements with V and J called that TCRdb kept. Clones are partly lost; checked studies trace under half to an unresolved V gene and leave the rest unexplained. V and J calls and clone size are given by that table; D and trimming were obtained from the DNA. Recorded for this sample are just under 95,000 clones; more than 65% of them occurred a single time. The ten largest clones represent roughly 1.3% of the sample.

The rearranged segments are TRBV14 and TRBJ2-7, with the D segment identity uncertain. This receptor was obtained from a girl aged 2 to 10 in good health and CMV-seropositive. Source material: PBMCs. The CDR3 region has the sequence CASSQIPGYEQYF. The nucleotide sequence reads as follows: TGTGCCAGCAGCCAAATCCCGGGCTACGAGCAGTACTTC.